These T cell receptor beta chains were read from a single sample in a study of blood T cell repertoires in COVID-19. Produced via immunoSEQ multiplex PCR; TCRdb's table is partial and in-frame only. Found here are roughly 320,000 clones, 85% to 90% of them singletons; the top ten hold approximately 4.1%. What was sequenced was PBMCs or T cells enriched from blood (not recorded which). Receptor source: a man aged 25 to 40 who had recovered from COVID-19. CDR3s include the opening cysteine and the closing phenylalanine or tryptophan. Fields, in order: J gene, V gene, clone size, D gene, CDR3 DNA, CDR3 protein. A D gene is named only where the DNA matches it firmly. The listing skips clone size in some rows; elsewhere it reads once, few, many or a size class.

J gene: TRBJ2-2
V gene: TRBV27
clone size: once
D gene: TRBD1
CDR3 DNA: TGTGCCAGCAGCTGGACAGGGACCGGGGAGCTGTTTTTT
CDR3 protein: CASSWTGTGELFF

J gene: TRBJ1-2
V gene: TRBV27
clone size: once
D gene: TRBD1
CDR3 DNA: TGTGCCAGCAGTCTCGACAGGGCCGCAGGCTACACCTTC
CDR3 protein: CASSLDRAAGYTF

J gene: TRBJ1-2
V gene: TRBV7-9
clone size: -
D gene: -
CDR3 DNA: TGTGCCAGCAGCTTAGGGCCACGGGGGGCAGGAGGCTACACCTTC
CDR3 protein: CASSLGPRGAGGYTF

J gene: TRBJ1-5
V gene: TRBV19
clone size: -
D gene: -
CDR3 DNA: TGTGCCAGTAGTGTCACAGGCTTCAATCAGCCCCAGCATTTT
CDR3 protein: CASSVTGFNQPQHF

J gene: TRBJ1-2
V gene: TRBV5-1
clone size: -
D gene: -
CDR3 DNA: TGCGCCAGCAGCTTGGGACTTCCGAACTATGGCTACACCTTC
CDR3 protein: CASSLGLPNYGYTF

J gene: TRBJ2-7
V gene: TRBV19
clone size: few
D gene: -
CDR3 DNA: TGTGCCAGTAGTATGCGGCAGGGTAGCTACGAGCAGTACTTC
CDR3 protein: CASSMRQGSYEQYF

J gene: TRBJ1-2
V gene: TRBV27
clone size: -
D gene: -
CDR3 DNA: TGTGCCAGCAGCAAACAGGGATATGGCTACACCTTC
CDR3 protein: CASSKQGYGYTF

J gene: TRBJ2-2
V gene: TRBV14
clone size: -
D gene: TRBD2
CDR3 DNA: TGTGCCAGCAGCCCACTAGCGGGGGGCACCGGGGAGCTGTTTTTT
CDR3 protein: CASSPLAGGTGELFF

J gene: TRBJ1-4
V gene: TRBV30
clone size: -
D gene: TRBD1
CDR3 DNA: TGTGCCTGGAGTGGGGGAACGGACAGGGTCAGGAGGAAACTGTTTTTT
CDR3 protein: CAWSGGTDRVRRKLFF

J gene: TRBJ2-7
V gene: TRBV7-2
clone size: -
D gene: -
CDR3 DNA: TGTGCCAGCAGCTTCCAGGGGCTGGGACACGAGCAGTACTTC
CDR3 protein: CASSFQGLGHEQYF

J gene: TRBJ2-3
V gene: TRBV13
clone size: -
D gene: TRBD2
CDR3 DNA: TGTGCCAGCAGCTTAGATGGGGGGGGCACAGATACGCAGTATTTT
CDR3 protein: CASSLDGGGTDTQYF

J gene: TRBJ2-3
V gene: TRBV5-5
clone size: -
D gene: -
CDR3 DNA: TGTGCCAGCAGCTCCCCGACCGGGGGAGCGGCAGATACGCAGTATTTT
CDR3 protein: CASSSPTGGAADTQYF

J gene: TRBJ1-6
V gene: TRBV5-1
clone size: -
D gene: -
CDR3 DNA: TGCGCCAGCAGCAGATCAGAGGAGGCGCCCCTCCACTTT
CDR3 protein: CASSRSEEAPLHF

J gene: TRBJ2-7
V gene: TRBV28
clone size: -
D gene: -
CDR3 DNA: TGTGCCAGCAGTTTATCGACCGGGACATCACCTGAAGAGCAGTACTTC
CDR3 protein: CASSLSTGTSPEEQYF

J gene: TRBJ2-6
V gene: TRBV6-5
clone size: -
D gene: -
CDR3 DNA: TGTGCCAGCAACTTCGGACAGTCTGGGGCCAACGTCCTGACTTTC
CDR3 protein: CASNFGQSGANVLTF

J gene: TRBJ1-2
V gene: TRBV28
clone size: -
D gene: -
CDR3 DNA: TGTGCCAGCAGTTTAGAACAGAAGGTCTATGGCTACACCTTC
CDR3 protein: CASSLEQKVYGYTF

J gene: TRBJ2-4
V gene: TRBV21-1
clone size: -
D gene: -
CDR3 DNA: TGTGCCAGCAGCAAGGGGGGTACGAGGGGTGTCAAAAACATTCAGTACTTC
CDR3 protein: CASSKGGTRGVKNIQYF

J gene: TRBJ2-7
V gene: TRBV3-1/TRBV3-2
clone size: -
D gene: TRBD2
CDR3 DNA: TGTGCCAGCAGCCGCCGCGGGTATAGCGGGAGTTCCTACGAGCAGTACTTC
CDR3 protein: CASSRRGYSGSSYEQYF

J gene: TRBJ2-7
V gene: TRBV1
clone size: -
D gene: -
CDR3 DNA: TGCACCAGCTCGGACAGGTCGGCCTACGAGCAGTACTTC
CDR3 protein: CTSSDRSAYEQYF

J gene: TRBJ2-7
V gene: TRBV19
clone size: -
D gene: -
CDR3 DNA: TGTGCCAGTAGTATAGTTTCAGGATACGAGCAGTACTTC
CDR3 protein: CASSIVSGYEQYF

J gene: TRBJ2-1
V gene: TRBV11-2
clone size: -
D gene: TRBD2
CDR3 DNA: TGTGCCAGCAGAACCCCTTCCAGCGGGGGGGCCGAATCCTACAATGAGCAGTTCTTC
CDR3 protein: CASRTPSSGGAESYNEQFF

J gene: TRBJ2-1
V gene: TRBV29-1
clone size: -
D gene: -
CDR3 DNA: TGCAGCGTCGTGACTAGTAACAATGAGCAGTTCTTC
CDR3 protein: CSVVTSNNEQFF

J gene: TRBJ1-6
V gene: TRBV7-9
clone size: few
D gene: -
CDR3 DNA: TGTGCCACAGAAATCGGGACTACGGCCAATTCACCCCTCCACTTT
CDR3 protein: CATEIGTTANSPLHF

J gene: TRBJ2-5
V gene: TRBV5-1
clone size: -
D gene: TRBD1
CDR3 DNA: TGCGCCAGCAGCTTATGGGGACAGGGCCAAGAGACCCAGTACTTC
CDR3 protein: CASSLWGQGQETQYF

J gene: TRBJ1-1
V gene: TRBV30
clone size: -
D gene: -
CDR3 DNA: TGTGCCTGGAGAGAGGGGAACACTGAAGCTTTCTTT
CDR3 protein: CAWREGNTEAFF

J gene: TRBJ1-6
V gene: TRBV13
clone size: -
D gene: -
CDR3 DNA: TGTGCCAGCAGCTTAGACAGGGTTTTAAAATCACCCCTCCACTTT
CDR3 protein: CASSLDRVLKSPLHF

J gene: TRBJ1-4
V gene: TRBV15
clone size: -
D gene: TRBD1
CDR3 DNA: TGTGCCACCAGCAGACTTCGGGGTGGACAGGGGAGCGAAAAACTGTTTTTT
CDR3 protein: CATSRLRGGQGSEKLFF

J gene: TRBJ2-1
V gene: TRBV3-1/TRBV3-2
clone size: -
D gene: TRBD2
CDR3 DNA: TGTGCCAGCAGGGGGGACTACTACAATGAGCAGTTCTTC
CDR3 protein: CASRGDYYNEQFF

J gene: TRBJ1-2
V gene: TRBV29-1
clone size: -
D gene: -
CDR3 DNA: TGCAGCGTTGAAGGACTAGACTATGGCTACACCTTC
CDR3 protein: CSVEGLDYGYTF

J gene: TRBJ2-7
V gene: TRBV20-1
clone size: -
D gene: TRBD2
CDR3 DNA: TGCAGTGCTAGTTCCCTAGCGGGAGGCGAGCAGTACTTC
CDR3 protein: CSASSLAGGEQYF

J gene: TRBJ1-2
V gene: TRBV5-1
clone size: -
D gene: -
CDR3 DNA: TGCGCCAGCAGCTTCTCTGGGACTGTATCTAACTATGGCTACACCTTC
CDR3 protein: CASSFSGTVSNYGYTF

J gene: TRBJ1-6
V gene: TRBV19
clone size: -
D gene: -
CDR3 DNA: TGTGCCAGTAGTACAGCAGGGGCGACACCCCTCCACTTT
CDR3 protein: CASSTAGATPLHF

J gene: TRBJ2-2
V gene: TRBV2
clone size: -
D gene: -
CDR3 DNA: TGTGCCAGCAGCGGAAGGGGGCGGGATACCGGGGAGCTGTTTTTT
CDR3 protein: CASSGRGRDTGELFF

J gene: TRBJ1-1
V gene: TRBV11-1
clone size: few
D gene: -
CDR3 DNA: TGTGCCAGCAGCTCCCCGACCTTGAGGGAAGCTTTCTTT
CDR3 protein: CASSSPTLREAFF

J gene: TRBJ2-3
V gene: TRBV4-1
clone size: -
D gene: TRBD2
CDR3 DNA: TGCGCCAGCAGCCAAGGACAGCGGGGGGAAAGCACAGATACGCAGTATTTT
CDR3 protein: CASSQGQRGESTDTQYF

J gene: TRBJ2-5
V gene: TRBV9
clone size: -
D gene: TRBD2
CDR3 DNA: TGTGCCAGCAGCGTAGCGAGTGGGGGGGGACAAGAGACCCAGTACTTC
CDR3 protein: CASSVASGGGQETQYF

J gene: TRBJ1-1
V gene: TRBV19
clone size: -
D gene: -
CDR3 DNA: TGTGCCAGTAGTATAGCAAGGAGGGGCACTGAAGCTTTCTTT
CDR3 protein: CASSIARRGTEAFF

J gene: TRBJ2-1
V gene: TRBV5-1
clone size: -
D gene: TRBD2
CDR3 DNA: TGCGCCAGCAGCTTGGAGGGGGCGCTAGCGGGAGGTGACAATGAGCAGTTCTTC
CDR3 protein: CASSLEGALAGGDNEQFF

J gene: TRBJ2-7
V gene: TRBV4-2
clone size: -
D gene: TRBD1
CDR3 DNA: TGTGCCAGCAGCTTCCCAGGGGGCGAGCAGTACTTC
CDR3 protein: CASSFPGGEQYF

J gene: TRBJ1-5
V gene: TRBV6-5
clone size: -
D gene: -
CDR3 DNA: TGTGCCAGTAGGGGGGGTTGGAATCAGCCCCAGCATTTT
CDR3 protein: CASRGGWNQPQHF